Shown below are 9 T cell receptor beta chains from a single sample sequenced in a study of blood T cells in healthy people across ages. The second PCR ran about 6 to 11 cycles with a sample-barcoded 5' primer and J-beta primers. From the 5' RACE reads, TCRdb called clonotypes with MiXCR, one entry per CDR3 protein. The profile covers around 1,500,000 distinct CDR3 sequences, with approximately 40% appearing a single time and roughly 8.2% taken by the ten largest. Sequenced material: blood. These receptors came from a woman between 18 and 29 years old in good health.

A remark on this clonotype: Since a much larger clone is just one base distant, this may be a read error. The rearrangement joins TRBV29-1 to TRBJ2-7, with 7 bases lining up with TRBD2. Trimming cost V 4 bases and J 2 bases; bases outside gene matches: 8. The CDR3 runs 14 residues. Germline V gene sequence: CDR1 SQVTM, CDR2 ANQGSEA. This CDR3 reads CSVGSGGRTYEQYF. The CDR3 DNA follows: TGCAGCGTTGGGTCGGGGGGTAGGACCTACGAGCAGTACTTC.

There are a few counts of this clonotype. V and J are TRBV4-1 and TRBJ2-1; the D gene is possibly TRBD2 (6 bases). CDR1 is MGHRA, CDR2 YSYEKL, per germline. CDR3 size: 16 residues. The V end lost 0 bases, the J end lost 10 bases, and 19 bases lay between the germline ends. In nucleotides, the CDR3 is TGCGCCAGCAGCCAAGACGCCGGACTGGGGGGATTAGAGCAGTTCTTC. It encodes CASSQDAGLGGLEQFF.

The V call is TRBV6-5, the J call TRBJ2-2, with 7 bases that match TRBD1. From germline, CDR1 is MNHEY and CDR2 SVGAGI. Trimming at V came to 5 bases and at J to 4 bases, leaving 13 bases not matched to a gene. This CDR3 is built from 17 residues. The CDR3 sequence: CASSNPQGPRGTGELFF. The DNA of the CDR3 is TGTGCCAGCAGTAACCCACAGGGGCCCCGAGGCACCGGGGAGCTGTTTTTT.

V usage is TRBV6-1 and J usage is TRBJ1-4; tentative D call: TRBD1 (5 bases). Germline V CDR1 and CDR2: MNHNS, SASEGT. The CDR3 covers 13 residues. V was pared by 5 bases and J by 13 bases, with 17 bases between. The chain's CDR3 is CASSTRGEKVLFF. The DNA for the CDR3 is TGTGCCAGCAGTACCAGAGGGGAAAAGGTACTGTTTTTT.

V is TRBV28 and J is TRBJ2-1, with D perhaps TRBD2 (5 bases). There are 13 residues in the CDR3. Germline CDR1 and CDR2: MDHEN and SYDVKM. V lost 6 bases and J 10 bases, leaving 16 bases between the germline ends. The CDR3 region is CASRPTGFGEQFF. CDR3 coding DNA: TGTGCCAGCAGACCGACGGGGTTCGGCGAGCAGTTCTTC.

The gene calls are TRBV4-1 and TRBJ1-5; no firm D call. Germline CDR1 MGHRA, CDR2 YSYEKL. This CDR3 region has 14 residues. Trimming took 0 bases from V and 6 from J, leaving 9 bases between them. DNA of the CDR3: TGCGCCAGCAGCCAAGACTTAGTGGGTCAGCCCCAGCATTTT. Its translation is CASSQDLVGQPQHF.

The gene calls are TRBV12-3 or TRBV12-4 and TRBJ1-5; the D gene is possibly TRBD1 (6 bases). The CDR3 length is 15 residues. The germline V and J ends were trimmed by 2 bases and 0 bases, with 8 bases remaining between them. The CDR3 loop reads CASSLYRDSNQPQHF. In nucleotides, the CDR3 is TGTGCCAGCAGTTTATACAGGGATAGCAATCAGCCCCAGCATTTT.

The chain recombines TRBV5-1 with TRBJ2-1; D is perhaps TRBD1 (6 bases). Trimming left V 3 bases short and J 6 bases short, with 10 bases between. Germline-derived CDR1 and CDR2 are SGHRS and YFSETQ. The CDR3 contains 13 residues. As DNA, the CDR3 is TGCGCCAGCAGCTGGGTGGGGGCCAATGAGCAGTTCTTC. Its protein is CASSWVGANEQFF. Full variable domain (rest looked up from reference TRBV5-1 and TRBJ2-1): KAGVTQTPRYLIKTRGQQVTLSCSPISGHRSVSWYQQTPGQGLQFLFEYFSETQRNKGNFPGRFSGRQFSNSRSEMNVSTLELGDSALYLCASSWVGANEQFFGPGTRLTVL.

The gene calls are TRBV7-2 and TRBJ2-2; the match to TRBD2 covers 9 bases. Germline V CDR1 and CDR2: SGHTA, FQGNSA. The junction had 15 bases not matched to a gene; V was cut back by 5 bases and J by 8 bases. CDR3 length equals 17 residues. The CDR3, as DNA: TGTGCCAGCAGCCCCCGCCGAAAGGATCTAGCGGGAGGGGAGCTGTTTTTT. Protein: CASSPRRKDLAGGELFF.